These 4 T cell receptor beta chains were sequenced from one sample in a study of cytomegalovirus exposure and HLA in healthy donors. PCR amplification relied on 60 Vbeta primers (plus 13 Jbeta primers). The data were produced by immunoSEQ multiplex PCR, yet TCRdb's version contains in-frame clones alone and is incomplete. The data show approximately 100,000 clones, 50% to 65% seen once. Sequencing was performed on PBMCs. The source of these receptors is a man under 40 in good health and CMV-seropositive.

This chain joins TRBV6-5 and TRBJ2-5; the D gene is possibly TRBD1 (6 bases). The CDR3 has 13 residues. V gave up 5 bases and J gave up 5 bases, with 12 bases separating them. Germline V gene data show CDR1 as MNHEY and CDR2 as SVGAGI. CDR3 bases: TGTGCCAGCAGTCCTCAGGGGTGGGAGACCCAGTACTTC. This codes for CASSPQGWETQYF.

V gene TRBV11-2 combines with J gene TRBJ2-1; 10 bases fit TRBD2. The germline V gene encodes CDR1 SGHAT and CDR2 FQNNGV. The J segment lost 5 bases and the V segment lost 6 bases, leaving 10 bases of the junction unmatched. The CDR3 is 16 residues long. The CDR3 here is CASRTLAGGLNNEQFF. CDR3 in DNA: TGTGCCAGCAGAACTTTAGCGGGGGGACTTAACAATGAGCAGTTCTTC.

This clone was seen just once. The chain links TRBV11-2 to TRBJ2-7; 10 positions agree with TRBD2. The trim removed 5 bases at V and 5 bases at J, leaving 9 bases unmatched. Germline V CDR1 and CDR2: SGHAT, FQNNGV. The CDR3 covers 15 residues. CDR3 sequence reads: CASSQAGGFIDEQYF. CDR3 coding DNA: TGTGCCAGCAGCCAAGCGGGGGGGTTTATAGACGAGCAGTACTTC.

The chain links TRBV6-5 to TRBJ2-2; no reliable D call. The CDR3 length is 16 residues. V shed 4 bases and J shed 0 bases, with 12 bases lying between them. Germline V lookup: CDR1 MNHEY, CDR2 SVGAGI. The CDR3 loop is CASSSNHPANTGELFF. The CDR3 bases are TGTGCCAGCAGTTCAAACCACCCAGCGAACACCGGGGAGCTGTTTTTT.